These 28 T cell receptor beta chains were sequenced from one sample in a study of molecular identifiers for immune sequencing clone quantification. TCRdb reprocessed the PCR reads via MiXCR and lists one record per CDR3 protein. The data hold some 11,000 distinct CDR3 sequences, with 16% observed a single time. Sequencing used naive CD8+ T cells from blood, with Jurkat cell RNA spiked in. The subset was: FACS-sorted CD8+CD4-CCR7+CD45RA+ naive T cells. All receptors come from a human donor in good health. Some libraries in this study had Jurkat cell RNA spiked in.

This clonotype qualifies as medium-sized (0.01 to 0.1%). V and J are TRBV4-1 and TRBJ2-1; 12 bases line up with TRBD2. Germline V gene sequence: CDR1 MGHRA, CDR2 YSYEKL. CDR3 length: 15 amino acids. V was clipped by 4 bases and J by 8 bases; unmatched bases: 6. CDR3 nucleotides: TGCGCCAGCAGCCTGCTAGCGGGAGGGACGGATGAGCAGTTCTTC. Amino acid sequence: CASSLLAGGTDEQFF.

This clonotype was counted between two and nine times. Possible read error: a much larger clone is one base away. The chain couples TRBV7-9 to TRBJ2-7; a possible D gene is TRBD1 (6 bases). Per the germline V gene, CDR1 is SEHNR and CDR2 is FQNEAQ (reference sequence). The CDR3 extends over 14 amino acids. CDR3 nucleotide sequence: TGTGCCAGCAGCTTAGCCGACGCAGGGGACGAGCAGTGCTTC. This gives the protein CASSLADAGDEQCF.

A remark on this clonotype: Given a much more abundant clone one base away, this may be a read error. The conserved closing phenylalanine or tryptophan is absent in this CDR3, likely reflecting a read error. The rearrangement joins TRBV12-3 or TRBV12-4 to TRBJ1-2; D is undetermined. This CDR3 comprises 12 residues. V was trimmed by 5 bases and J by 1 base, leaving 5 bases between them. CDR3 nucleotide sequence: TGTGCCAGCAGTGTCAGTAACTATGGCTACACCCTC. It is translated as CASSVSNYGYTL.

Relative to its sample, this clonotype is medium-sized. The V gene is TRBV10-1, the J gene TRBJ2-7; no clear D. V was clipped by 1 base and J by 7 bases, with 8 bases between them. Germline loops: CDR1 WNHNN, CDR2 SYGVQD (reference sequence). CDR3 length equals 12 residues. CDR3 protein: CASSEFVGEQYF. CDR3 sequence (DNA): TGCGCCAGCAGTGAGTTCGTAGGGGAGCAGTACTTC.

Notes on this clonotype: The junction shows a germline mismatch at one end, possibly a read error. The V call is TRBV2, the J call TRBJ2-2, with D tentatively TRBD1 or TRBD2 (6 bases each). The CDR3 covers 14 residues. CDR1 is SNHLY, CDR2 FYNNEI, per germline. The CDR3 sequence: CASALGANTGEVFF. DNA of the CDR3: TGTGCCAGCGCCCTGGGGGCGAACACCGGGGAGGTGTTTTTT.

A word on this clonotype: The junction departs from the called germline gene at one end, perhaps through a read error. CDR3 in DNA: TGTGCCAGCAGCTTAACCGTCCACGAGCAGTACTTT. This codes for CASSLTVHEQYF. V is TRBV7-9 and J is TRBJ2-7; no firm D call. The V gene's germline CDR1 is SEHNR and CDR2 FQNEAQ (reference sequence). CDR3 size: 12 residues.

With regard to this clonotype: A much larger clone sits a single nucleotide away, making a read error possible. The gene calls are TRBV7-6 and TRBJ1-1; D is ambiguous. This CDR3 has 15 residues. CDR1 SGHVS and CDR2 FNYEAQ come from the germline V gene. CDR3 protein: CTSSLSRGLIPEAFF. Here the CDR3 DNA reads TGTACCAGCAGCTTATCCCGCGGCCTTATCCCTGAAGCTTTCTTT.

This clonotype was seen at least ten times. The chain has TRBV11-2 and TRBJ2-7; D not certain. V was pared by 2 bases and J by 7 bases, with 6 bases between. The CDR3 is 11 amino acids. From germline, CDR1 is SGHAT and CDR2 FQNNGV. Written as DNA, the CDR3 is TGTGCCAGCAGCTTAACGTGGGAGCAGTACTTC. It is translated as CASSLTWEQYF.

To note about this clonotype: The CDR3 does not close with the conserved phenylalanine or tryptophan, likely indicating a read error. The chain combines TRBV6-4 with TRBJ1-4; D not certain. The germline V gene encodes CDR1 MRHNA and CDR2 SNTAGT. This CDR3 region has 15 residues. The V end lost 3 bases, the J end lost 0 bases, and 8 bases lay between the germline ends. The CDR3 DNA reads TGTGCCAGCAGTGATTCGAATCCAACTAATGAAAAACTGTTTTGT. This encodes CASSDSNPTNEKLFC.

The J gene is TRBJ2-5, the V gene TRBV15; D perhaps matches TRBD2 (6 bases). The CDR3 is 17 residues long. Germline loops: CDR1 LNHNV, CDR2 YYDKDF (reference sequence). Trimming left V 0 bases short and J 0 bases short, with 14 bases between. CDR3 residues: CATSRDILARYQETQYF. The CDR3 region has the DNA TGTGCCACCAGCAGAGATATCCTAGCGAGGTACCAAGAGACCCAGTACTTC.

A note on this clonotype: The missing conserved phenylalanine or tryptophan at the end of this CDR3 makes a read error likely. This sequence joins TRBV14 and TRBJ2-7; D possibly corresponds to TRBD1 (6 bases). Germline CDR1 SGHDN, CDR2 FVKESK. The V and J ends lost 4 bases and 5 bases respectively, with 12 bases between them. The length of the CDR3 is 13 residues. The CDR3 sequence: CASSLLGHHEQYS. The CDR3 nucleotides are TGTGCCAGCAGCCTCCTGGGACACCACGAGCAGTACTCC.

This clonotype qualifies as medium-sized. The chain combines TRBV7-9 with TRBJ1-1, with D tentatively TRBD1 (5 bases). The CDR3 is made up of 12 amino acids. V lost 8 bases and J lost 2, with 9 bases in between. Germline CDR1 SEHNR, CDR2 FQNEAQ (reference sequence). CDR3 region: CASRDSNTEAFF. DNA of the CDR3: TGTGCCAGCCGAGACAGCAACACTGAAGCTTTCTTT.

In its sample, this clonotype was seen once. One base away lies a much larger clone, so this may be a sequencing read error. This sequence joins TRBV7-9 and TRBJ1-3; D unresolved. The CDR3 runs to 15 residues. Germline assignment: CDR1 SEHNR and CDR2 FQNEAQ (reference sequence). The ends were cut back, 5 bases at V and 0 bases at J, with 11 bases in the middle. DNA for the CDR3: TGTGCCAGCAGCGCGGACGGAAGCTCTGGAAACACCATATATTTT. This codes for CASSADGSSGNTIYF. The full variable domain, with the rest looked up from reference TRBV7-9 and TRBJ1-3, is DTGVSQNPRHKITKRGQNVTFRCDPISEHNRLYWYRQTLGQGPEFLTYFQNEAQLEKSRLLSDRFSAERPKGSFSTLEIQRTEQGDSAMYLCASSADGSSGNTIYFGEGSWLTVV.

This clonotype was detected ten times or more. This rearrangement joins TRBV5-4 to TRBJ2-5; 10 nucleotides line up with TRBD2. This CDR3 is built from 15 residues. CDR1 SGHNT and CDR2 YYREEE come from the germline V gene (reference sequence). V lost 3 bases and J lost 5; bases outside the gene matches: 7. CDR3 amino acids: CASSSSSGSGETQYF. Written as DNA, the CDR3 is TGTGCCAGCAGCTCCTCTAGCGGGAGCGGTGAGACCCAGTACTTC.

About this clonotype itself: This may arise from a read error, as a much more abundant clone is one base away. CDR3 sequence (DNA): TGCAGTGCTGGAGGGCTTGGGGGCACTGAAGCTTTCTTT. Protein product: CSAGGLGGTEAFF. The chain recombines TRBV20-1 with TRBJ1-1; D is perhaps TRBD1 (5 bases). Per germline, CDR1 DFQATT and CDR2 SNEGSKA (reference sequence). The CDR3 has 13 amino acids. With 5 bases removed from V and 4 bases from J, the gap between germline ends came to 14 bases.

The chain couples TRBV27 to TRBJ1-4, with 7 bases identical to TRBD1. With V trimmed by 4 bases and J by 4 bases, 6 bases remained unmatched. This CDR3 contains 15 residues. CDR1 MNHEY and CDR2 SMNVEV come from the germline V gene (reference sequence). The chain's CDR3 is CASSSLQGSNEKLFF. The CDR3 DNA follows: TGTGCCAGCAGTTCCCTACAGGGGAGTAATGAAAAACTGTTTTTT. The entire variable domain, with the rest obtained from reference TRBV27 and TRBJ1-4, is as follows: EAQVTQNPRYLITVTGKKLTVTCSQNMNHEYMSWYRQDPGLGLRQIYYSMNVEVTDKGDVPEGYKVSRKEKRNFPLILESPSPNQTSLYFCASSSLQGSNEKLFFGSGTQLSVL.

There are many counts of this clonotype. This chain joins TRBV20-1 and TRBJ2-7, with 10 bases aligning to TRBD2. With 0 bases clipped from V and 4 bases from J, the junction kept 6 bases outside the gene matches. Germline values: CDR1 DFQATT, CDR2 SNEGSKA (reference sequence). CDR3 length: 15 amino acids. CDR3 loop: CSAREEAGGLYEQYF. DNA for the CDR3: TGCAGTGCTAGAGAGGAAGCGGGAGGGCTTTACGAGCAGTACTTC.

The sample holds many counts of this clonotype. The genes are TRBV7-9 and TRBJ1-1; no reliable D call. Germline CDR1 SEHNR, CDR2 FQNEAQ (reference sequence). Trimming cost V 1 base and J 5 bases, with 5 bases left between them. The CDR3 contains 12 residues. The chain's CDR3 is CASSLGRTEAFF. The CDR3 DNA is TGTGCCAGCAGCTTAGGTCGGACTGAAGCTTTCTTT.

On this clonotype: This may be a read error, as it is one base from a much larger clone. This chain connects TRBV6-2 or TRBV6-3 to TRBJ1-1, with D unresolved. CDR3 size: 14 residues. The germline gives CDR1 MNHEY, CDR2 SVGEGT. In DNA, the CDR3 is TGTGCCAGCGGTTACTCGAGAGCGAACACTGAAGCTTTCTTT. Amino acids: CASGYSRANTEAFF.

This clonotype was observed once. The chain links TRBV14 to TRBJ2-5, with D tentatively TRBD2 (6 bases). The germline CDR1 and CDR2 sequences are SGHDN and FVKESK. V was shortened by 0 bases and J by 5 bases, with 13 bases between the two germline ends. This CDR3 region has 15 residues. DNA of the CDR3: TGTGCCAGCAGCCAAGACCCCGGGGGTGGTGAGACCCAGTACTTC. Protein: CASSQDPGGGETQYF. Full variable domain (missing parts from reference TRBV14 and TRBJ2-5): EAGVTQFPSHSVIEKGQTVTLRCDPISGHDNLYWYRRVMGKEIKFLLHFVKESKQDESGMPNNRFLAERTGGTYSTLKVQPAELEDSGVYFCASSQDPGGGETQYFGPGTRLLVL.

As for this clonotype: A much larger clone lies a single base off, so this may be a read error. This likely comes from a read error, as the CDR3 has no conserved phenylalanine or tryptophan at its end. The chain couples TRBV19 to TRBJ2-5; the D gene is possibly TRBD1 (5 bases). The CDR3 length is 14 residues. The V end was cut by 2 bases, the J end by 5 bases, with 12 bases between. The germline CDR1 and CDR2 sequences are LNHDA and SQIVND (reference sequence). This CDR3 is CASSIWSGHETQYS. The CDR3 coding sequence is TGTGCCAGTAGTATATGGTCAGGGCATGAGACCCAGTACTCC.

Concerning this clonotype itself: A much larger clone differs by one base, so this may be a read error. The V call is TRBV11-2, the J call TRBJ1-2; TRBD1 is a possible D gene (6 bases). Germline CDR1 is SGHAT and CDR2 is FQNNGV. The CDR3 loop spans 13 amino acids. In DNA form, the CDR3 reads TGTACCAGCAGCTTAGCGGACAGCGATGGCTACACCTTC. This translates into CTSSLADSDGYTF.

This clonotype has just a few counts. A much larger clone lies one base from this, so it may be a read error. This chain connects TRBV10-2 to TRBJ2-7; tentatively, D is TRBD2 (5 bases). CDR1 and CDR2 (germline): WSHSY, SAAADI. This CDR3 region has 11 residues. CDR3 protein: CAGSEGSEQYF. CDR3 nucleotide sequence: TGCGCCGGCAGTGAAGGGAGCGAGCAGTACTTC.

At least ten counts were recorded for this clonotype. This chain links TRBV11-2 with TRBJ2-3, with D unclear. V was shortened by 0 bases and J by 5 bases, with 9 bases between the two germline ends. CDR1 is SGHAT, CDR2 FQNNGV, per germline. The CDR3 covers 14 residues. The CDR3 DNA follows: TGTGCCAGCAGCTTAGATCTAGTTCTAGATACGCAGTATTTT. It is translated as CASSLDLVLDTQYF.

This clonotype was seen ten or more times. The V and J genes are TRBV12-3 or TRBV12-4 and TRBJ1-1; D not certain. This CDR3 contains 11 residues. The germline V and J ends were trimmed by 3 bases and 5 bases, with 4 bases remaining between them. This chain's CDR3 is CASSFATEAFF. The CDR3 DNA is TGTGCCAGCAGTTTTGCTACTGAAGCTTTCTTT.

With regard to this clonotype: This could be a read error, since a much larger clone is one nucleotide away. The chain employs TRBV14 and TRBJ2-7; 7 bases are shared with TRBD2. This CDR3 is built from 13 residues. The V gene end was trimmed by 8 bases and the J gene end by 2 bases; junction bases not matched to a gene: 6. Germline V CDR1 and CDR2: SGHDN, FVKESK. The CDR3 nucleotides are TGTGCCAGCGGTAGCAGCGGGACCTACGAGCAGTACTTC. Translated, it gives CASGSSGTYEQYF.

This clonotype counts as medium-sized (0.01 to 0.1%). The V and J genes are TRBV7-2 and TRBJ2-3, with D possibly being TRBD2 (6 bases). The CDR3 spans 16 residues. CDR1 and CDR2 (germline): SGHTA, FQGNSA. V was shortened by 5 bases and J by 2 bases, with 17 bases between the two germline ends. This CDR3 reads CASSTPRGGNTDTQYF. The CDR3 coding sequence is TGTGCCAGCAGCACCCCGCGGGGCGGGAACACAGATACGCAGTATTTT.

This clonotype is a singleton in its sample. A read error is possible here, since a much larger clone lies one base away. The rearrangement uses TRBV20-1 and TRBJ2-1; possible D gene TRBD2, 5 bases. CDR3 length: 14 amino acids. CDR1 is DFQATT and CDR2 is SNEGSKA in the germline V gene (reference sequence). Trimming pared 3 bases from V and 6 bases from J, leaving 15 bases between. The CDR3: CSARGDVPSNEQFF. CDR3 DNA sequence: TGCAGTGCTAGGGGAGACGTGCCGAGCAATGAGCAGTTCTTC.